The entry below gives a single T cell receptor beta chain sequence along with its context. The data derive from a study of blood T cell repertoires in COVID-19. Whole-study context: Material from acute and convalescent COVID-19 was sourced from the United States, Italy and Spain. PBMCs, B-cell-depleted T cells, or T cells provided the cDNA or gDNA that made up the material.

The length of the CDR3 is 15 residues. Germline V CDR1 and CDR2: SGHRS, YFSETQ. V lost 3 bases to trimming and J lost 2 bases; unmatched junction nucleotides: 4. Under the authors' procedure: By means of reference gene primer amplification, nucleated cell counts were estimated. Here immunoSEQ multiplex PCR was the method, and the copy in TCRdb shows in-frame clones only, minus some. V and J calls and clone size are those listed in that table; D and trimming were worked out from the DNA. This table has about 110,000 clones, 75% to 90% appearing once. Sequencing was carried out using peripheral blood. The chain is built from TRBV5-1 and TRBJ1-4; 7 nucleotides line up with TRBD1. This TCR derives from a man in his 70s with acute or convalescent COVID-19. The CDR3, as DNA: TGCGCCAGCAGCTCCCAGGGGGACACTAATGAAAAACTGTTTTTT. It yields the protein CASSSQGDTNEKLFF.